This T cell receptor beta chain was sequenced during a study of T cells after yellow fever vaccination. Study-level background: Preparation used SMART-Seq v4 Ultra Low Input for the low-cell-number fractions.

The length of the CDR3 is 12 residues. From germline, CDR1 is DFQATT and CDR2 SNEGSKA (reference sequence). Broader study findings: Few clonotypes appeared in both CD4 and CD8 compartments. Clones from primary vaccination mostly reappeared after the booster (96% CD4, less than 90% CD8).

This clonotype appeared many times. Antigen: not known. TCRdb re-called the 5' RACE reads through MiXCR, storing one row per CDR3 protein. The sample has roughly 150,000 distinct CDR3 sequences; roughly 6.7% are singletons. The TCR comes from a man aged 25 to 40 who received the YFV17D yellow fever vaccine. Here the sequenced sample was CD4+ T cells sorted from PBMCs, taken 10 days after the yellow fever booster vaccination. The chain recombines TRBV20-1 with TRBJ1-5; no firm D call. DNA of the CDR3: TGCAGCCTATTTGACGGAAATCAGCCCCAGCATTTT. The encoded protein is CSLFDGNQPQHF.